This TCR beta chain is from a study of human T cells and chemical hapten exposure. As for the study in general: Enrolled patients were predominantly female and had alopecia areata, totalis or universalis.

This clonotype was counted once. One entry per CDR3 protein, called by TCRdb with MiXCR from the RACE reads. The table records approximately 49,000 distinct CDR3 sequences, 9.3% of them present only once. The CDR3 length is 16 residues. Between the trimmed V and J ends, which lost 4 bases and 2 bases, there was a span of 16 bases. Time point defined: patch test 1, 2 weeks after DPC sensitization. As for treatment: therapeutic diphenylcyclopropenone sensitization with weekly scalp DPC. The V gene is TRBV12-3 or TRBV12-4, the J gene TRBJ2-3, with D maybe TRBD2 (5 bases). The input for sequencing was whole blood, taken in connection with sensitization to the hapten diphenylcyclopropenone (DPC). The clonotype originates from a woman aged 45-60 years with alopecia areata. Some clones in this sample may be carry-over from other donors' samples. CDR3 sequence reads: CASSSRTDSLTDTQYF. CDR3 in DNA: TGTGCCAGCAGTTCCCGGACTGACTCCCTCACAGATACGCAGTATTTT.